The next 25 T cell receptor beta chains were all read from a single sample in a study of blood T cell repertoires in COVID-19. The assay was immunoSEQ multiplex PCR, and TCRdb's table has in-frame clones only and misses some. The table shows around 100,000 clones, with approximately 92% occurring only once. Sequencing was performed on peripheral blood. The receptors were sampled from a man between 65 and 79 years old with acute or convalescent COVID-19.

The chain employs TRBV5-8 and TRBJ1-2, with TRBD1 matching 8 bases. In germline, CDR1 is SGHTS, CDR2 YDEGEE. V lost 0 bases to trimming and J lost 4 bases; unmatched junction nucleotides: 11. The CDR3 is 17 residues long. CDR3: CASSLAQDRDPTYGYTF. Written as DNA, the CDR3 is TGTGCCAGCAGCTTGGCCCAGGACAGGGACCCCACCTATGGCTACACCTTC.

This rearrangement joins TRBV19 to TRBJ1-4, with a possible D match to TRBD1 (6 bases). Trimming pared 0 bases from V and 13 bases from J, leaving 15 bases between. The CDR3 extends over 14 amino acids. Germline V lookup: CDR1 LNHDA, CDR2 SQIVND (reference sequence). This CDR3 is CASSIDPGGAGLFF. The CDR3 DNA is TGTGCCAGTAGTATAGATCCGGGGGGCGCTGGACTGTTTTTT.

The gene calls are TRBV6-5 and TRBJ2-1; 8 nucleotides align to TRBD1. The CDR3 runs to 16 residues. Trimming removed 4 bases from V and 0 bases from J; junction bases left unmatched: 5. Per the germline V gene, CDR1 is MNHEY and CDR2 is SVGAGI. The CDR3 sequence is CASSSGQGGSYNEQFF. CDR3 nucleotide sequence: TGTGCCAGCAGTTCCGGACAGGGCGGCTCCTACAATGAGCAGTTCTTC.

The chain recombines TRBV6-6 with TRBJ2-1, with 7 bases fitting TRBD1. V trimming: 6 bases; J trimming: 9 bases; junction bases outside the gene matches: 17. The CDR3 is 16 amino acids. CDR1 MNHNY and CDR2 SVGAGI come from the germline V gene (reference sequence). The CDR3 is CASRPDRVWGSGEQFF. CDR3 nucleotide sequence: TGTGCCAGCAGGCCCGACAGGGTTTGGGGGAGTGGTGAGCAGTTCTTC.

The chain has TRBV4-3 and TRBJ1-1; possible D gene TRBD1, 6 bases. CDR1 and CDR2 (germline): LGHNA, YSLEER. The V and J ends lost 4 bases and 5 bases respectively, with 20 bases between them. CDR3 length: 16 residues. The DNA of the CDR3 is TGCGCCAGCAGCCTCCAGGGAGGGGGAGATTTTACTGAAGCTTTCTTT. Translating gives CASSLQGGGDFTEAFF.

V gene TRBV11-3 combines with J gene TRBJ2-1; TRBD2 aligns across 14 bases. The V and J ends lost 5 bases and 4 bases, in that order; junction bases with no gene match: 4. This CDR3 region has 16 residues. CDR1 is SGHNT and CDR2 is YENEEA in the germline V gene. The CDR3 nucleotides read TGTGCCAGCAGCCGAGGGACTAGCGGGGGATACAATGAGCAGTTCTTC. This gives the protein CASSRGTSGGYNEQFF.

The CDR3 spells CASSLASQETQYF. CDR3 coding DNA: TGTGCCAGCAGCTTAGCTTCTCAAGAGACCCAGTACTTC. The chain combines TRBV11-3 with TRBJ2-5; D uncertain. The V gene lost 1 base and the J gene lost 2 bases, with 5 bases spanning the gap. Germline-derived CDR1 and CDR2 are SGHNT and YENEEA. The CDR3 loop spans 13 amino acids.

The chain joins TRBV28 to TRBJ1-5, with 8 bases identical to TRBD1. Germline CDR1 is MDHEN and CDR2 is SYDVKM. CDR3 length: 15 amino acids. The trim removed 2 bases at V and 6 bases at J, leaving 6 bases unmatched. The CDR3: CASSLAQGGFQPQHF. CDR3 in DNA: TGTGCCAGCAGTTTAGCACAGGGGGGCTTTCAGCCCCAGCATTTT.

Concerning this clone itself: At the DNA level, this CDR3 is encoded by other sequences in the same sample as well. The chain recombines TRBV5-1 with TRBJ1-2; 7 nucleotides agree with TRBD1. Germline values: CDR1 SGHRS, CDR2 YFSETQ. J lost 5 bases, V lost 0 bases, and 4 bases had no gene match. This CDR3 comprises 14 residues. CDR3 DNA: TGCGCCAGCAGCTTGGAACAGGGGACGTATGGCTACACCTTC. This sequence encodes CASSLEQGTYGYTF.

This clone was counted once. This sequence joins TRBV7-8 and TRBJ2-1, with TRBD2 identical over 15 bases. The germline gives CDR1 SGHVS, CDR2 FQNEAQ. This CDR3 spans 19 amino acids. V shed 1 base, J shed 0 bases, and the junction held 4 bases outside the gene matches. This CDR3 reads CASSLEEGLAGGSYNEQFF. The CDR3 coding sequence is TGTGCCAGCAGCTTAGAAGAGGGACTAGCGGGAGGCTCCTACAATGAGCAGTTCTTC. The variable domain in full, with the rest retrieved from reference TRBV7-8 and TRBJ2-1, is GAGVSQSPRYKVAKRGQDVALRCDPISGHVSLFWYQQALGQGPEFLTYFQNEAQLDKSGLPSDRFFAERPEGSVSTLKIQRTQQEDSAVYLCASSLEEGLAGGSYNEQFFGPGTRLTVL.

V gene TRBV6-5 combines with J gene TRBJ1-5, with D possibly matching TRBD1 (6 bases). The CDR3 sequence is 14 residues long. Germline V gives CDR1 MNHEY, CDR2 SVGAGI. The V gene lost 0 bases and the J gene lost 9 bases, with 12 bases spanning the gap. The CDR3 DNA sequence: TGTGCCAGCAGTTACTCCTCAGGGGAACGGCCCCAGCATTTT. It translates to CASSYSSGERPQHF.

The chain uses TRBV2 and TRBJ1-2, with 7 bases that match TRBD1. Germline V gene lookup returns CDR1 SNHLY and CDR2 FYNNEI. V lost 4 bases to trimming and J lost 4 bases; unmatched junction nucleotides: 3. This CDR3 is 13 amino acids long. CDR3 loop: CASSVDRLYGYTF. The CDR3 DNA reads as TGTGCCAGCAGTGTGGACAGGCTCTATGGCTACACCTTC. The variable domain in full, completed from reference TRBV2 and TRBJ1-2, reads EPEVTQTPSHQVTQMGQEVILRCVPISNHLYFYWYRQILGQKVEFLVSFYNNEISEKSEIFDDQFSVERPDGSNFTLKIRSTKLEDSAMYFCASSVDRLYGYTFGSGTRLTVV.

For the CDR3, the DNA is TGTGCCAGCAGCTTGGCCGTCGGGAGAAACACAGATACGCAGTATTTT. This sequence encodes CASSLAVGRNTDTQYF. V usage is TRBV5-5 and J usage is TRBJ2-3, with D perhaps matching TRBD2 (6 bases). This CDR3 spans 16 amino acids. The V end lost 0 bases, the J end lost 2 bases, and 13 bases lay between the germline ends. From germline, CDR1 is SGHKS and CDR2 YYEKEE (reference sequence).

This clone was counted a single time. The rearrangement joins TRBV10-3 to TRBJ1-6; TRBD1 is a possible D gene (5 bases). This CDR3 comprises 14 residues. CDR1 and CDR2 from the germline V gene are ENHRY and SYGVKD. CDR3 nucleotides: TGTGCTACGACCCCCAGGGAAGGAGATTCACCCCTCCACTTT. This codes for CATTPREGDSPLHF.

This clone appeared once. The CDR3 is CATTLQMNTEAFF. CDR3 nucleotide sequence: TGTGCCACTACCCTGCAAATGAACACTGAAGCTTTCTTT. The chain is built from TRBV12-3 or TRBV12-4 and TRBJ1-1; no clear D gene. V was cut by 10 bases and J by 0 bases, with 12 bases left in between. CDR3 length: 13 residues.

This clone has a single count. V gene TRBV25-1 combines with J gene TRBJ2-7; 12 positions match TRBD2. Germline V gene lookup returns CDR1 MGHDK and CDR2 SYGVNS. V dropped 5 bases and J dropped 0; count of bases not matched to a gene: 2. The length of the CDR3 is 15 residues. CDR3 coding DNA: TGTGCCAGCAGTCGGACTAGCGGGACCTCCTACGAGCAGTACTTC. This codes for CASSRTSGTSYEQYF.

The J gene is TRBJ2-1, the V gene TRBV28; TRBD2 is a possible D gene (6 bases). This CDR3 comprises 17 residues. Trimming took 4 bases from V and 4 from J, leaving 20 bases between them. CDR1 MDHEN and CDR2 SYDVKM come from the germline V gene. Written as DNA, the CDR3 is TGTGCCAGCAGTTCCTCCGGTCGCGGGGTCTATTACAATGAGCAGTTCTTC. Encoded protein: CASSSSGRGVYYNEQFF.

V usage is TRBV7-6 and J usage is TRBJ1-6; no definite D call. CDR1 and CDR2 (germline): SGHVS, FNYEAQ. The CDR3 contains 16 residues. With 3 bases removed from V and 0 bases from J, the gap between germline ends came to 9 bases. CDR3 nucleotide sequence: TGTGCCAGCAGCTTGAGTCCGAACTCCTATAATTCACCCCTCCACTTT. It encodes CASSLSPNSYNSPLHF.

The rearrangement uses TRBV7-9 and TRBJ1-6, with D possibly TRBD1 on 6 matching bases. CDR3 length: 17 residues. Germline V gene sequence: CDR1 SEHNR, CDR2 FQNEAQ (reference sequence). The ends were cut back, 2 bases at V and 0 bases at J, with 11 bases in the middle. The DNA of the CDR3 is TGTGCCAGCAGCTTATCCAGGGGCGGCTCCTATAATTCACCCCTCCACTTT. It is translated as CASSLSRGGSYNSPLHF.

The chain links TRBV4-3 to TRBJ2-6; TRBD2 matches at 11 bases. The CDR3 consists of 19 residues. J lost 4 bases, V lost 0 bases, and 8 bases had no gene match. CDR1 is LGHNA and CDR2 is YSLEER in the germline V gene. As DNA, the CDR3 is TGCGCCAGCAGCCAAGAATCACTAGCGGGAGCTCAAGGGGCCAACGTCCTGACTTTC. Encoded protein: CASSQESLAGAQGANVLTF.

The chain couples TRBV24-1 to TRBJ1-5, with TRBD1 matching 9 bases. CDR1 is KGHDR, CDR2 SFDVKD, per germline. The ends lost 6 bases at V and 1 base at J; junction bases unmatched: 9. The CDR3 totals 17 residues. CDR3 region: CATSPTGGSTSNQPQHF. The DNA for the CDR3 is TGTGCCACCAGTCCCACAGGGGGCAGTACGAGCAATCAGCCCCAGCATTTT.

The genes are TRBV7-2 and TRBJ1-2; unclear D gene. This CDR3 is 13 amino acids long. Germline lookup yields CDR1 SGHTA and CDR2 FQGNSA. Between the trimmed V and J ends, which lost 2 bases and 6 bases, there was a span of 10 bases. CDR3 sequence: CASSLRGLDGYTF. For the CDR3, the DNA is TGTGCCAGCAGCTTAAGAGGGCTCGATGGCTACACCTTC.

The V and J genes are TRBV10-1 and TRBJ1-4; TRBD1 is a possible D gene (6 bases). The germline gives CDR1 WNHNN, CDR2 SYGVQD (reference sequence). There are 14 residues in the CDR3. Deletions cut 6 bases from V and 8 bases from J, with 16 bases between. The CDR3 here is CASSSGQPPEKLFF. CDR3 sequence (DNA): TGCGCCAGCAGCTCCGGACAGCCTCCGGAAAAACTGTTTTTT.

The chain's CDR3 is CASSPMAGTGEQYF. Written as DNA, the CDR3 is TGTGCCAGCTCACCGATGGCAGGGACAGGAGAGCAGTACTTC. The V and J genes are TRBV18 and TRBJ2-7; 8 positions match TRBD1. Germline-derived CDR1 and CDR2 are KGHSH and LQKENI. The CDR3 has 14 amino acids. The V and J ends lost 3 bases and 7 bases, in that order; junction bases with no gene match: 8.

The rearrangement joins TRBV30 to TRBJ1-2; 8 bases are a match to TRBD1. Germline V gene lookup returns CDR1 GTSNPN and CDR2 SVGIG (reference sequence). The CDR3 runs 15 residues. The V segment lost 0 bases and the J segment 2 bases; nucleotides outside the gene matches: 5. The CDR3 DNA reads as TGTGCCTGGAGTGTAATCAGGGGGCACAACTATGGCTACACCTTC. Its translation: CAWSVIRGHNYGYTF.